These 17 T cell receptor beta chains were sequenced from one sample in a study of blood T cell repertoires in COVID-19 (dated by TCRdb to between 2020 and 2021). Preparation of the library involved the immunoSEQ multiplex PCR assay. Drawn from immuneACCESS, this table holds only the in-frame rearrangements with V and J called that TCRdb kept. Clones are partly lost; checked studies trace under half to an unresolved V gene and leave the rest unexplained. This sample has about 62,000 clones in its table, and approximately 80% of those were observed once. About 6.4% of the sample goes to the ten largest clones. Sequencing was carried out using peripheral blood. The receptors stem from a woman aged 50 to 60 with active or convalescent COVID-19.

The V gene is TRBV6-5, the J gene TRBJ1-2; weak D call: TRBD1 (5 bases). CDR1 is MNHEY and CDR2 is SVGAGI in the germline V gene. The CDR3 has 12 residues. Trimming shortened V by 6 bases and J by 8 bases, and 13 bases separated the two germline ends. The CDR3 nucleotides read TGTGCCAGCAGGAGGCAGGGCGGAGGCTACACCTTC. This codes for CASRRQGGGYTF.

V is TRBV14 and J is TRBJ2-4, with D possibly TRBD2 on 6 matching bases. The CDR3 has 19 residues. The V gene's germline CDR1 is SGHDN and CDR2 FVKESK. The V and J ends lost 0 bases and 6 bases respectively, with 24 bases between them. The CDR3 spells CASSQDSYGRGSEGNIQYF. The CDR3 nucleotides are TGTGCCAGCAGCCAAGATAGCTACGGGAGAGGAAGTGAGGGAAACATTCAGTACTTC.

DNA for the CDR3: TGTGCCAGCAGGAAGCTAGCCAAAAACATTCAGTACTTC. Translating it yields CASRKLAKNIQYF. The J gene is TRBJ2-4, the V gene TRBV11-2; D is ambiguous. This CDR3 has 13 amino acids. Trimming pared 6 bases from V and 0 bases from J, leaving 6 bases between. Germline loops: CDR1 SGHAT, CDR2 FQNNGV.

This clone was counted between two and nine times. V and J are TRBV25-1 and TRBJ1-1; D may be TRBD1 (6 bases). This CDR3 comprises 13 residues. From germline, CDR1 is MGHDK and CDR2 SYGVNS. V was trimmed by 3 bases and J by 7 bases, leaving 12 bases between them. In nucleotides, the CDR3 is TGTGCCAGCAGTGAGGGGACATGGCTTGAAGCTTTCTTT. Translating gives CASSEGTWLEAFF.

The chain combines TRBV4-3 with TRBJ2-4, with TRBD2 matching over 9 bases. V dropped 2 bases and J dropped 8; count of bases not matched to a gene: 4. CDR1 is LGHNA, CDR2 YSLEER, per germline. This CDR3 spans 14 amino acids. CDR3 residues: CASSQFSGSYIQYF. The CDR3 coding sequence is TGCGCCAGCAGCCAATTTAGCGGGAGTTACATTCAGTACTTC.

In this sample, this clone turned up once. The CDR3 sequence is CASSLTGANTEAFF. CDR3 nucleotide sequence: TGTGCCAGCAGCTTGACAGGGGCGAACACTGAAGCTTTCTTT. This chain links TRBV7-3 with TRBJ1-1, with TRBD1 matching 8 bases. This CDR3 contains 14 residues. The V segment lost 3 bases and the J segment 1 base; nucleotides outside the gene matches: 1. In germline, CDR1 is SGHTA, CDR2 FQGTGA. Drawing the rest from reference TRBV7-3 and TRBJ1-1, the complete variable domain is GAGVSQTPSNKVTEKGKYVELRCDPISGHTALYWYRQSLGQGPEFLIYFQGTGAADDSGLPNDRFFAVRPEGSVSTLKIQRTERGDSAVYLCASSLTGANTEAFFGQGTRLTVV.

V is TRBV18 and J is TRBJ2-2; 13 positions agree with TRBD2. Germline V CDR1 and CDR2: KGHSH, LQKENI. V was pared by 3 bases and J by 5 bases, with 3 bases of the junction left unmatched. The CDR3 runs to 16 residues. The CDR3 nucleotides are TGTGCCAGCTCACCCCCGGGACTAGCGGGAACCGGGGAGCTGTTTTTT. Its protein product is CASSPPGLAGTGELFF.

This rearrangement joins TRBV5-1 to TRBJ1-2, with D maybe TRBD1 (5 bases). The CDR3 has 12 amino acids. Trimming left V 4 bases short and J 3 bases short, with 7 bases between. Germline CDR1 and CDR2: SGHRS and YFSETQ. The CDR3 reads CASSLTDYGYTF. The CDR3 DNA reads TGCGCCAGCAGCCTGACAGACTATGGCTACACCTTC.

This clone was counted only a few times. V and J are TRBV18 and TRBJ2-7; 10 bases line up with TRBD2. Trimming removed 3 bases from V and 4 bases from J; junction bases left unmatched: 6. CDR1 KGHSH and CDR2 LQKENI come from the germline V gene. This CDR3 has 15 amino acids. The DNA for the CDR3 is TGTGCCAGCTCACCCCCTAGCGGGAGTTTGTACGAGCAGTACTTC. Translated, it gives CASSPPSGSLYEQYF.

The rearrangement links TRBV20-1 to TRBJ2-1; unclear D gene. Trimming pared 6 bases from V and 5 bases from J, leaving 5 bases between. CDR3 length: 10 residues. Germline values: CDR1 DFQATT, CDR2 SNEGSKA (reference sequence). CDR3 amino acids: CSAADNEQFF. The DNA of the CDR3 is TGCAGTGCGGCCGACAATGAGCAGTTCTTC.

This rearrangement joins TRBV20-1 to TRBJ1-2; 7 positions match TRBD1. Per germline, CDR1 DFQATT and CDR2 SNEGSKA (reference sequence). The CDR3 runs to 11 residues. After removal of 4 bases from V and 10 bases from J, the junction contained 6 bases not matched to a gene. For the CDR3, the DNA is TGCAGTGCTAACGACAGGGCGGACTACACCTTC. Amino acids: CSANDRADYTF.

This chain connects TRBV6-1 to TRBJ2-2; D unclear. Germline V CDR1 and CDR2: MNHNS, SASEGT. The CDR3 consists of 16 residues. Trimming took 2 bases from V and 4 from J, leaving 14 bases between them. This CDR3 is CASSERWAPSTGELFF. In nucleotides, the CDR3 is TGTGCCAGCAGTGAAAGGTGGGCCCCGTCCACCGGGGAGCTGTTTTTT.

This clone was observed a few times. The chain is built from TRBV19 and TRBJ1-1; the D is unclear. The germline gives CDR1 LNHDA, CDR2 SQIVND (reference sequence). Deletions cut 5 bases from V and 1 base from J, with 8 bases between. The CDR3 extends over 13 amino acids. The CDR3 DNA follows: TGTGCCAGTAGTCCGACACGGAACACTGAAGCTTTCTTT. Protein product: CASSPTRNTEAFF.

This clone was seen more than once but under ten times. The chain couples TRBV24-1 to TRBJ2-2, with 7 nucleotides matching TRBD2. Germline V CDR1 and CDR2: KGHDR, SFDVKD. This CDR3 comprises 18 residues. The junction had 14 bases not matched to a gene; V was cut back by 1 base and J by 7 bases. The DNA of the CDR3 is TGTGCCACCAGTGATTTCCGCCTAGCGGAGGGGAGGAACGGGGAGCTGTTTTTT. Translating it yields CATSDFRLAEGRNGELFF.

V and J are TRBV19 and TRBJ1-4, with D unclear. CDR1 is LNHDA, CDR2 SQIVND, per germline (reference sequence). V lost 6 bases and J lost 10, with 18 bases in between. The CDR3 runs to 14 residues. The CDR3 is CASRDRISVRKLFF. In nucleotides, the CDR3 is TGTGCCAGTAGGGATAGAATCAGCGTTAGAAAACTGTTTTTT.

A few counts support this clone. The chain couples TRBV6-5 to TRBJ2-3; 15 nucleotides line up with TRBD2. The CDR3 loop spans 15 amino acids. Germline V lookup: CDR1 MNHEY, CDR2 SVGAGI. Trimming took 10 bases from V and 0 from J; bases not matched to a gene: 2. The CDR3 loop reads CATGLAGGSTDTQYF. CDR3 DNA: TGTGCCACGGGACTAGCGGGAGGTAGCACAGATACGCAGTATTTT.

The genes are TRBV27 and TRBJ1-4, with a possible D match to TRBD1 (5 bases). The CDR3 consists of 15 residues. Germline V gene sequence: CDR1 MNHEY, CDR2 SMNVEV (reference sequence). V dropped 3 bases and J dropped 1 base, with 9 bases sitting between them. CDR3 nucleotide sequence: TGTGCCAGCAGTTTTAAGGGGAAAACTAATGAAAAACTGTTTTTT. Its protein is CASSFKGKTNEKLFF.